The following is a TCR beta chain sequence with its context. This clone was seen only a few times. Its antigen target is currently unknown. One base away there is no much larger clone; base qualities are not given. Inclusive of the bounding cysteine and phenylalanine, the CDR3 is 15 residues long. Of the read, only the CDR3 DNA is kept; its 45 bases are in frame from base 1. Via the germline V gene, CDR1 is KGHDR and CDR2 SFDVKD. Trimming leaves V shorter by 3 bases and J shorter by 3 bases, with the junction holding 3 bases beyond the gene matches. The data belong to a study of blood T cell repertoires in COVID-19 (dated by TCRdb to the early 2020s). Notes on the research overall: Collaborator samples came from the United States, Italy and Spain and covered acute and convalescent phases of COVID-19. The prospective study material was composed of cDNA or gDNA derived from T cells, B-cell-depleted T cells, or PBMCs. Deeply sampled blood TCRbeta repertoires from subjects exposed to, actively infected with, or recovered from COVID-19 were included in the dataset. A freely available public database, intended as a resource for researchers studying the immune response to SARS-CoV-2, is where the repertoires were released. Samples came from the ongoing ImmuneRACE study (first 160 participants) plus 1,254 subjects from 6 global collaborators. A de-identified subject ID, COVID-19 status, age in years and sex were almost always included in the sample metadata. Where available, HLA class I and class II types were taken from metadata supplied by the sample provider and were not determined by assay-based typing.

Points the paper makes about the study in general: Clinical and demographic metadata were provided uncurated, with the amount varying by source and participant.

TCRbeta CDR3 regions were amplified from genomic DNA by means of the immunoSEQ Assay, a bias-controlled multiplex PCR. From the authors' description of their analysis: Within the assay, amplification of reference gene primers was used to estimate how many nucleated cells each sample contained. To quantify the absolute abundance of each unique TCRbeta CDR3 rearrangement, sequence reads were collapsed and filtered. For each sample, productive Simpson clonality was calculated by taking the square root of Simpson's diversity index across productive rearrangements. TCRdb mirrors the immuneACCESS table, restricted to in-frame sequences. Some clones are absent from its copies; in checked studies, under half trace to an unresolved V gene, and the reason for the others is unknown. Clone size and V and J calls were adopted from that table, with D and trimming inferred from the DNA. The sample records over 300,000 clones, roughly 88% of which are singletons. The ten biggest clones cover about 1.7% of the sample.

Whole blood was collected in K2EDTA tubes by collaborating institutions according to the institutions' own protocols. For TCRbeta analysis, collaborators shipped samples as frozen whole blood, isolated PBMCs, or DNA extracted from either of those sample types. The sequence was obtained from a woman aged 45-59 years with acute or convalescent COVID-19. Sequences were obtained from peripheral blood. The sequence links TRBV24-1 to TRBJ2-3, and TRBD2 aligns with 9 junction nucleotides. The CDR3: CATSDGGRVTDTQYF. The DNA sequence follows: TGTGCCACCAGTGATGGCGGGAGGGTGACAGATACGCAGTATTTT.